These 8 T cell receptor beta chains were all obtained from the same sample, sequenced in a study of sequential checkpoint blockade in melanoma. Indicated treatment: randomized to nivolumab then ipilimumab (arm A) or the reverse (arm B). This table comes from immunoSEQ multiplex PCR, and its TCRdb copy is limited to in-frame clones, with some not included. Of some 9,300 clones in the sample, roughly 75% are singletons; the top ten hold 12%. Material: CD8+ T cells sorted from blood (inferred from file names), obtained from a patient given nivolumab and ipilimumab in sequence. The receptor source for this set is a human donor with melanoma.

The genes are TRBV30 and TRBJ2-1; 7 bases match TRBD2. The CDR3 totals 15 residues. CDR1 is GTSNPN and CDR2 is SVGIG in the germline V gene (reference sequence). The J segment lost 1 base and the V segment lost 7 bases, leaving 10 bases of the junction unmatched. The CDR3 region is CAFDGLADSYNEQFF. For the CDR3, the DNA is TGTGCCTTCGACGGCCTAGCGGATTCCTACAATGAGCAGTTCTTC.

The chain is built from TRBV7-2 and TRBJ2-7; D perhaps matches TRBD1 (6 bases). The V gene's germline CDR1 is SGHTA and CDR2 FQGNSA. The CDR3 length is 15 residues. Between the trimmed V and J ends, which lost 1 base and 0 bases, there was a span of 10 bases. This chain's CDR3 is CASSLEDSFSYEQYF. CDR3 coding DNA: TGTGCCAGCAGCTTAGAGGACAGTTTCTCCTACGAGCAGTACTTC.

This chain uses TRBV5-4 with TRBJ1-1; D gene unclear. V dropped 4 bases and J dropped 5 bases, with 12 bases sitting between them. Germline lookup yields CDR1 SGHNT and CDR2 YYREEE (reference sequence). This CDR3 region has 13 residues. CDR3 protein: CASSPIVGTEAFF. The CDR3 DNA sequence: TGTGCCAGCAGCCCCATTGTCGGGACTGAAGCTTTCTTT.

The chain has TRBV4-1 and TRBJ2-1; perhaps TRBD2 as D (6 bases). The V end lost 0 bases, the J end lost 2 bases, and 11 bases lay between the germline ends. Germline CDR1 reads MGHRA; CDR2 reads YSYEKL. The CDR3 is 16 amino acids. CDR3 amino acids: CASSQDSLAPYNEQFF. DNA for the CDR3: TGCGCCAGCAGCCAAGACTCGCTAGCGCCCTACAATGAGCAGTTCTTC.

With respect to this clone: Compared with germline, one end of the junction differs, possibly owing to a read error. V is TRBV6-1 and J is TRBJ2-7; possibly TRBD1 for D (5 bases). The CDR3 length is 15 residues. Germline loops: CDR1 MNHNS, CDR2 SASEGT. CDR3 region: CASSEGAPSSYEQYF. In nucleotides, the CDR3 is TGTGCCAGCAGCGAAGGGGCCCCGAGCTCCTACGAGCAGTACTTC.

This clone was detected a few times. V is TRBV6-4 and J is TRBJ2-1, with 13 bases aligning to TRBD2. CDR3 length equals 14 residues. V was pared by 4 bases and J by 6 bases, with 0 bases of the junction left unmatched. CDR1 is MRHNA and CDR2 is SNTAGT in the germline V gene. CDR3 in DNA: TGTGCCAGCAGTGGGACTAGCGGGAGCAATGAGCAGTTCTTC. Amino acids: CASSGTSGSNEQFF.

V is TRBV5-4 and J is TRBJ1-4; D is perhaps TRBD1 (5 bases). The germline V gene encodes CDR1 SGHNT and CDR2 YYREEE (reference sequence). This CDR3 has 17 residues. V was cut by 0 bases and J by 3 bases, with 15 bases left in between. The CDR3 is CASSLGGAGRANEKLFF. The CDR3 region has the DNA TGTGCCAGCAGCTTGGGTGGGGCGGGACGTGCTAATGAAAAACTGTTTTTT.

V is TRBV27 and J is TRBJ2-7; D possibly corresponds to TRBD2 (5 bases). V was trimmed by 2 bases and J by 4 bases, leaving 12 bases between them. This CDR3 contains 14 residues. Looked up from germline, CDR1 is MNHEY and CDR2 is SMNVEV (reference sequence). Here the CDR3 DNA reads TGTGCCAGCAGTTTACGGCTAGCTGGATACGAGCAGTACTTC. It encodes CASSLRLAGYEQYF.